The 14 T cell receptor beta chains reported below all come from one sample, sequenced in a study of shared T cell receptors in the human thymus. TCRdb keeps only in-frame clones here, not all; method: immunoSEQ multiplex PCR. Here the sample spans about 710,000 clones, 87% being singletons. The data were also submitted as part of a second study, on human thymus T cells.

The sequencing input was thymocytes. The receptors stem from a boy in the first two years of life with a congenital heart defect.

The chain links TRBV9 to TRBJ2-1; 13 bases line up with TRBD2. Germline V gene sequence: CDR1 SGDLS, CDR2 YYNGEE. The V segment lost 0 bases and the J segment 0 bases; nucleotides outside the gene matches: 6. The CDR3 extends over 19 amino acids. The CDR3: CASSVGTSGGPTSYNEQFF. The CDR3 region has the DNA TGTGCCAGCAGCGTAGGGACTAGCGGGGGCCCGACCTCCTACAATGAGCAGTTCTTC.

V and J are TRBV7-7 and TRBJ2-7; 8 nucleotides align to TRBD1. This CDR3 region has 15 residues. Per germline, CDR1 SSHAT and CDR2 FNYEAQ (reference sequence). Trimming cost V 2 bases and J 2 bases; bases outside gene matches: 5. As DNA, the CDR3 is TGTGCCAGCAGCTTACGACAGGGGTCCCCCTACGAGCAGTACTTC. As protein: CASSLRQGSPYEQYF.

The chain joins TRBV28 to TRBJ1-2; D call uncertain. The CDR3 contains 11 residues. The ends were cut back, 6 bases at V and 4 bases at J, with 6 bases in the middle. Germline V CDR1 and CDR2: MDHEN, SYDVKM. This CDR3 is CASRALYGYTF. CDR3 nucleotides: TGTGCCAGCAGGGCTCTCTATGGCTACACCTTC.

The genes are TRBV23-1 and TRBJ2-7; D is unresolved. TRBV23-1 is sorted into the ORF group, with uncertain function. This CDR3 has 14 amino acids. Trimming took 3 bases from V and 2 from J, leaving 11 bases between them. CDR3 coding DNA: TGCGCCAGCAGTCATACAGCTTTTACCTACGAGCAGTACTTC. Amino acid sequence: CASSHTAFTYEQYF.

This chain joins TRBV30 and TRBJ1-5; D perhaps matches TRBD1 (5 bases). Germline CDR1 GTSNPN, CDR2 SVGIG (reference sequence). Trimming left V 3 bases short and J 7 bases short, with 16 bases between. There are 14 residues in the CDR3. The CDR3 region is CAWSLGRKGQPQHF. The CDR3 coding sequence is TGTGCCTGGAGCCTCGGACGGAAGGGGCAGCCCCAGCATTTT.

As for this clone: Germline and junction disagree at one end, which may indicate a read error. The sample carries other DNA sequences with the same CDR3. This chain links TRBV28 with TRBJ1-6, with TRBD1 as a possible D gene (6 bases). CDR3 length: 15 amino acids. CDR1 is MDHEN and CDR2 is SYDVKM in the germline V gene. The DNA for the CDR3 is TGTGCCAGCAGGGAGGACAGCTCCTATAATTCCCCCCTCCACTTT. Residues: CASREDSSYNSPLHF.

This clone was observed a single time. The chain links TRBV5-6 to TRBJ2-5, with D perhaps matching TRBD2 (7 bases). This CDR3 contains 15 residues. The V and J ends lost 4 bases and 4 bases respectively, with 17 bases between them. Looked up from germline, CDR1 is SGHDT and CDR2 is YYEEEE. CDR3 sequence (DNA): TGTGCCAGCAGCCCCCTGGGGGGGCGAGGAGAGACCCAGTACTTC. It specifies CASSPLGGRGETQYF. The full variable domain, its missing parts supplied by reference TRBV5-6 and TRBJ2-5, is DAGVTQSPTHLIKTRGQQVTLRCSPKSGHDTVSWYQQALGQGPQFIFQYYEEEERQRGNFPDRFSGHQFPNYSSELNVNALLLGDSALYLCASSPLGGRGETQYFGPGTRLLVL.

The genes are TRBV11-2 and TRBJ2-1, with a possible D match to TRBD1 (6 bases). The CDR3 runs to 14 residues. Germline-derived CDR1 and CDR2 are SGHAT and FQNNGV. The V end lost 5 bases, the J end lost 10 bases, and 18 bases lay between the germline ends. This CDR3 reads CASSGEYRTVEQFF. Here the CDR3 DNA reads TGTGCCAGCAGCGGGGAATATCGGACAGTGGAGCAGTTCTTC.

The rearrangement joins TRBV6-5 to TRBJ1-1; tentatively, D is TRBD1 (5 bases). Between the trimmed V and J ends, which lost 7 bases and 4 bases, there was a span of 13 bases. The germline V gene encodes CDR1 MNHEY and CDR2 SVGAGI. This CDR3 contains 13 residues. The CDR3: CASTVSGGTEAFF. CDR3 nucleotide sequence: TGTGCCAGCACGGTATCGGGGGGCACTGAAGCTTTCTTT.

The chain uses TRBV6-1 and TRBJ2-7; TRBD1 aligns across 9 bases. The CDR3 spans 15 residues. Germline values: CDR1 MNHNS, CDR2 SASEGT. V lost 4 bases to trimming and J lost 4 bases; unmatched junction nucleotides: 8. The CDR3 loop reads CASSVTGGAWYEQYF. The DNA for the CDR3 is TGTGCCAGCAGTGTAACAGGGGGCGCTTGGTACGAGCAGTACTTC.

V is TRBV15 and J is TRBJ2-6; D might be TRBD1 (6 bases). The CDR3 has 18 residues. V dropped 3 bases and J dropped 0 bases, with 15 bases sitting between them. Germline V gene sequence: CDR1 LNHNV, CDR2 YYDKDF (reference sequence). The CDR3 region is CATSRRARGPSGANVLTF. CDR3 bases: TGTGCCACCAGCAGGCGAGCCAGGGGACCCTCTGGGGCCAACGTCCTGACTTTC. Together with reference TRBV15 and TRBJ2-6, the CDR3 gives the full variable domain: DAMVIQNPRYQVTQFGKPVTLSCSQTLNHNVMYWYQQKSSQAPKLLFHYYDKDFNNEADTPDNFQSRRPNTSFCFLDIRSPGLGDTAMYLCATSRRARGPSGANVLTFGAGSRLTVL.

This chain connects TRBV10-3 to TRBJ1-3; D is unresolved. V dropped 6 bases and J dropped 0 bases, with 15 bases sitting between them. Per germline, CDR1 ENHRY and CDR2 SYGVKD. The CDR3 has 16 residues. This CDR3 is CAIRAHLGSSGNTIYF. The CDR3 DNA sequence: TGTGCCATCAGGGCTCACCTTGGGAGCTCTGGAAACACCATATATTTT.

The chain carries TRBV10-3 and TRBJ2-2; weak D call: TRBD1 (5 bases). The CDR3 is 17 amino acids. The V gene's germline CDR1 is ENHRY and CDR2 SYGVKD. V lost 0 bases, J lost 0 bases, and 11 bases lay in between. CDR3 DNA: TGTGCCATCAGTGAGTCGGGGCAGGTGACGAACACCGGGGAGCTGTTTTTT. Translating gives CAISESGQVTNTGELFF.

This chain links TRBV29-1 with TRBJ2-1; TRBD2 is a possible D gene (6 bases). Trimming pared 5 bases from V and 0 bases from J, leaving 14 bases between. The CDR3 contains 15 residues. The germline gives CDR1 SQVTM, CDR2 ANQGSEA. CDR3 loop: CSVSSSSDSYNEQFF. CDR3 nucleotides: TGCAGCGTTTCAAGTTCTAGCGACTCCTACAATGAGCAGTTCTTC.